This entry lists 31 T cell receptor beta chains sequenced from one sample in a study of shared clonotypes between healthy human individuals. Sequencing was performed with immunoSEQ multiplex PCR; in TCRdb, only in-frame clones are kept and a portion is missing. The table records about 2.4 million clones, roughly 93% of them present only once. Material for sequencing was naive CD4+ T cells from PBMCs. Sample subset: CD45RA+ positively selected. All receptors derive from a man between 18 and 35 years old in good health. Some clones in this sample may be carry-over from other donors' samples.

A remark on this clone: This specimen includes other DNA sequences encoding the same CDR3. V and J are TRBV5-1 and TRBJ2-3; no firm D call. CDR1 is SGHRS, CDR2 YFSETQ, per germline. Trimming removed 0 bases from V and 5 bases from J, with 4 bases in between. The CDR3 covers 12 residues. CDR3 residues: CASSLGLDTQYF. Here the CDR3 DNA reads TGCGCCAGCAGCTTGGGGTTAGATACGCAGTATTTT.

V is TRBV19 and J is TRBJ1-1; D is possibly TRBD1 (5 bases). Between the trimmed V and J ends, which lost 4 bases and 4 bases, there was a span of 16 bases. The CDR3 is 15 amino acids. Germline V gene sequence: CDR1 LNHDA, CDR2 SQIVND (reference sequence). The CDR3 nucleotides are TGTGCCAGTAGTACGCGGACATTGGGCGGCACTGAAGCTTTCTTT. The encoded protein is CASSTRTLGGTEAFF.

The rearrangement uses TRBV14 and TRBJ2-2; 7 bases agree with TRBD2. Germline trimming cut 3 bases from V and 1 base from J; bases unmatched to any gene: 11. Germline CDR1 SGHDN, CDR2 FVKESK. There are 18 residues in the CDR3. The CDR3, as DNA: TGTGCCAGCAGCCATAGAAGGTCTCTAGCGGAGAACACCGGGGAGCTGTTTTTT. This encodes CASSHRRSLAENTGELFF. Based on the CDR3 plus reference TRBV14 and TRBJ2-2, the full variable domain is EAGVTQFPSHSVIEKGQTVTLRCDPISGHDNLYWYRRVMGKEIKFLLHFVKESKQDESGMPNNRFLAERTGGTYSTLKVQPAELEDSGVYFCASSHRRSLAENTGELFFGEGSRLTVL.

The J gene is TRBJ2-2, the V gene TRBV5-4; 7 positions agree with TRBD2. V lost 1 base to trimming and J lost 4 bases; unmatched junction nucleotides: 4. Germline values: CDR1 SGHNT, CDR2 YYREEE (reference sequence). CDR3 length: 15 amino acids. The chain's CDR3 is CASSLQRDGTGELFF. Here the CDR3 DNA reads TGTGCCAGCAGCTTGCAGCGGGACGGCACCGGGGAGCTGTTTTTT.

This chain joins TRBV19 and TRBJ1-2; D call uncertain. The CDR3 is 15 residues long. Trimming pared 8 bases from V and 1 base from J, leaving 17 bases between. Germline V gives CDR1 LNHDA, CDR2 SQIVND (reference sequence). The CDR3 region is CASCSHSLVNYGYTF. CDR3 nucleotide sequence: TGTGCCAGTTGTTCCCACAGTCTCGTTAACTATGGCTACACCTTC.

About this clone: The same CDR3 also results from other DNA sequences found in this sample. The CDR3 sequence: CASSLAGTGSYEQYF. CDR3 DNA sequence: TGTGCCAGCAGTCTCGCCGGGACAGGCTCCTACGAGCAGTACTTC. The chain carries TRBV28 and TRBJ2-7, with 8 bases identical to TRBD1. The CDR3 covers 15 residues. The junction had 6 bases not matched to a gene; V was cut back by 5 bases and J by 0 bases. From germline, CDR1 is MDHEN and CDR2 SYDVKM.

This chain uses TRBV19 with TRBJ2-1; D uncertain. V was trimmed by 5 bases and J by 2 bases, leaving 13 bases between them. Germline V CDR1 and CDR2: LNHDA, SQIVND (reference sequence). The CDR3 is 15 amino acids. The CDR3 protein is CASSSSESAYNEQFF. The CDR3 DNA reads as TGTGCCAGTAGTTCAAGCGAGTCGGCCTACAATGAGCAGTTCTTC.

This clone is a singleton in its sample. The chain links TRBV2 to TRBJ2-7; D remains unclear. Germline CDR1 and CDR2: SNHLY and FYNNEI. V lost 1 base and J 6 bases, leaving 7 bases between the germline ends. The length of the CDR3 is 12 residues. The CDR3 DNA reads TGTGCCAGCAGTGAAGAGAAGGGCGAGCAGTACTTC. It codes for CASSEEKGEQYF.

The rearrangement uses TRBV6-5 and TRBJ2-7; tentative D call: TRBD2 (6 bases). Germline lookup yields CDR1 MNHEY and CDR2 SVGAGI. Trimming removed 0 bases at V and 0 bases at J, with 9 bases between. There are 15 residues in the CDR3. The CDR3 bases are TGTGCCAGCAGTTACTCGCGGGGCCTCTCCTACGAGCAGTACTTC. It translates to CASSYSRGLSYEQYF.

The chain has TRBV5-6 and TRBJ2-5; a possible D gene is TRBD2 (5 bases). V was pared by 5 bases and J by 1 base, with 15 bases between. CDR1 is SGHDT and CDR2 is YYEEEE in the germline V gene. CDR3 size: 15 residues. CDR3 DNA sequence: TGTGCCAGCAGAACGGGGTCCCTCTCCCAAGAGACCCAGTACTTC. It translates to CASRTGSLSQETQYF.

This sequence joins TRBV5-1 and TRBJ2-5; 13 nucleotides match TRBD2. CDR3 length: 15 amino acids. With V trimmed by 3 bases and J by 7 bases, 6 bases remained unmatched. Germline CDR1 is SGHRS and CDR2 is YFSETQ. In DNA, the CDR3 is TGCGCCAGCAGCTCTGGACTAGCGGGAGTAGGGACCCAGTACTTC. The encoded protein is CASSSGLAGVGTQYF.

Concerning this clone itself: Other DNA sequences in this specimen translate into the identical CDR3. V usage is TRBV28 and J usage is TRBJ2-2, with unresolved D. Germline V gene lookup returns CDR1 MDHEN and CDR2 SYDVKM. This CDR3 spans 12 amino acids. The V end was cut by 5 bases, the J end by 5 bases, with 6 bases between. The CDR3 loop is CASSLLTGELFF. CDR3 nucleotides: TGTGCCAGCAGTCTCCTTACCGGGGAGCTGTTTTTT.

The rearrangement links TRBV4-2 to TRBJ2-1; a weak D match, TRBD2 (6 bases). In germline, CDR1 is LGHNA, CDR2 YNFKEQ. The CDR3 spans 16 residues. Trimming shortened V by 2 bases and J by 0 bases, and 11 bases separated the two germline ends. CDR3 DNA: TGTGCCAGCAGCCAAATGGGACTGAGCTCCTACAATGAGCAGTTCTTC. Translated: CASSQMGLSSYNEQFF.

CDR3 in DNA: TGTGCCAGCAGTATCCAAGCGGGCAGGAATGAAAAACTGTTTTTT. This codes for CASSIQAGRNEKLFF. The chain links TRBV28 to TRBJ1-4; D gene uncertain. V was clipped by 5 bases and J by 5 bases, with 15 bases between them. Germline assignment: CDR1 MDHEN and CDR2 SYDVKM. The CDR3 runs to 15 residues. Supplemented by reference TRBV28 and TRBJ1-4, the full variable domain reads DVKVTQSSRYLVKRTGEKVFLECVQDMDHENMFWYRQDPGLGLRLIYFSYDVKMKEKGDIPEGYSVSREKKERFSLILESASTNQTSMYLCASSIQAGRNEKLFFGSGTQLSVL.

The V and J genes are TRBV5-1 and TRBJ2-5; no clear D gene. This CDR3 region has 13 residues. CDR1 SGHRS and CDR2 YFSETQ come from the germline V gene. Trimming removed 4 bases from V and 4 bases from J, with 11 bases in between. The CDR3 DNA reads as TGCGCCAGCAGCGCCTGGGATGGAGAGACCCAGTACTTC. This gives the protein CASSAWDGETQYF.

The gene calls are TRBV7-2 and TRBJ2-1; 8 nucleotides align to TRBD2. CDR1 is SGHTA, CDR2 FQGNSA, per germline. The V and J ends lost 4 bases and 5 bases, in that order; junction bases with no gene match: 13. CDR3 length: 17 amino acids. CDR3 amino acids: CASSSIFLAGLNNEQFF. Written as DNA, the CDR3 is TGTGCCAGCAGCTCGATTTTCTTAGCGGGACTCAACAATGAGCAGTTCTTC.

The J gene is TRBJ2-7, the V gene TRBV4-3; D gene ambiguous. The V gene's germline CDR1 is LGHNA and CDR2 YSLEER. V lost 2 bases and J 3 bases, leaving 14 bases between the germline ends. This CDR3 has 15 residues. The chain's CDR3 is CASSQQDLGYYEQYF. The CDR3 DNA reads TGCGCCAGCAGCCAACAGGACCTGGGCTACTACGAGCAGTACTTC.

The chain combines TRBV6-1 with TRBJ1-3; weak D call: TRBD1 (6 bases). V was clipped by 8 bases and J by 2 bases, with 16 bases between them. Germline CDR1 reads MNHNS; CDR2 reads SASEGT. The CDR3 sequence is 15 residues long. CDR3 in DNA: TGTGCCAGCTCCGCCGACAGGAATGCTGGAAACACCATATATTTT. This sequence encodes CASSADRNAGNTIYF.

The V gene is TRBV28, the J gene TRBJ1-2; 7 bases are a match to TRBD1. CDR1 is MDHEN, CDR2 SYDVKM, per germline. The V gene end was trimmed by 1 base and the J gene end by 3 bases; junction bases not matched to a gene: 5. This CDR3 has 15 residues. CDR3 region: CASSLSLGGDYGYTF. For the CDR3, the DNA is TGTGCCAGCAGTTTATCTCTAGGGGGCGACTATGGCTACACCTTC.

This sequence joins TRBV28 and TRBJ1-4; 8 bases align to TRBD1. Germline CDR1 is MDHEN and CDR2 is SYDVKM. The trim removed 7 bases at V and 2 bases at J, leaving 0 bases unmatched. The CDR3 is 13 residues long. In nucleotides, the CDR3 is TGTGCCAGCAACAGGGGGACTAATGAAAAACTGTTTTTT. Translation: CASNRGTNEKLFF.

The chain combines TRBV5-1 with TRBJ2-1; 14 bases are a match to TRBD2. The CDR3 has 17 amino acids. Germline V gene data show CDR1 as SGHRS and CDR2 as YFSETQ. The V and J ends lost 2 bases and 4 bases, in that order; junction bases with no gene match: 5. The CDR3 DNA reads as TGCGCCAGCAGCTTCGGGACTAGCGGGAGTACTTACAATGAGCAGTTCTTC. The encoded protein is CASSFGTSGSTYNEQFF.

V gene TRBV30 combines with J gene TRBJ1-2; unclear D gene. Germline lookup yields CDR1 GTSNPN and CDR2 SVGIG (reference sequence). V dropped 0 bases and J dropped 9 bases, with 11 bases sitting between them. This CDR3 spans 12 amino acids. The CDR3 here is CAWSVIQSSYTF. CDR3 bases: TGTGCCTGGAGTGTAATTCAGTCAAGCTACACCTTC.

The V and J genes are TRBV29-1 and TRBJ1-4, with TRBD1 matching 9 bases. V trimming: 0 bases; J trimming: 5 bases; junction bases outside the gene matches: 1. Germline assignment: CDR1 SQVTM and CDR2 ANQGSEA. There are 14 residues in the CDR3. CDR3 DNA sequence: TGCAGCGTTGAAGAGACAGGGGGGAATGAAAAACTGTTTTTT. Translated, it gives CSVEETGGNEKLFF. Complete variable domain (other parts from reference TRBV29-1 and TRBJ1-4): SAVISQKPSRDICQRGTSLTIQCQVDSQVTMMFWYRQQPGQSLTLIATANQGSEATYESGFVIDKFPISRPNLTFSTLTVSNMSPEDSSIYLCSVEETGGNEKLFFGSGTQLSVL.

The chain carries TRBV7-9 and TRBJ1-5, with D uncertain. This CDR3 has 13 residues. Germline CDR1 is SEHNR and CDR2 is FQNEAQ (reference sequence). V was cut by 5 bases and J by 6 bases, with 11 bases left in between. In nucleotides, the CDR3 is TGTGCCAGCAGCCACGGGCTTTCTCAGCCCCAGCATTTT. Protein product: CASSHGLSQPQHF.

Notes on this clone: Other DNA sequences of this sample code for an identical CDR3. The rearrangement links TRBV6-6 to TRBJ2-6; D unresolved. V shed 7 bases and J shed 2 bases, with 6 bases lying between them. CDR1 MNHNY and CDR2 SVGAGI come from the germline V gene (reference sequence). This CDR3 is 13 amino acids long. The CDR3 region has the DNA TGTGCCAGCACCCCCCCTGGGGCCAACGTCCTGACTTTC. It is translated as CASTPPGANVLTF.

This sequence joins TRBV7-9 and TRBJ1-1, with a possible D match to TRBD1 (6 bases). The CDR3 extends over 15 amino acids. Germline-derived CDR1 and CDR2 are SEHNR and FQNEAQ (reference sequence). Trimming stripped 1 base from V and 1 base from J, with 10 bases between. CDR3: CASSLGVRGNTEAFF. CDR3 DNA: TGTGCCAGCAGCTTAGGGGTCAGGGGGAACACTGAAGCTTTCTTT.

In regard to this clone: The identical CDR3 is also encoded by other nucleotide sequences in the sample. V usage is TRBV28 and J usage is TRBJ2-3; D is undetermined. Germline CDR1 MDHEN, CDR2 SYDVKM. Trimming removed 5 bases at V and 3 bases at J, with 6 bases between. This CDR3 is 12 amino acids long. The CDR3 nucleotides are TGTGCCAGCAGTCTTCGTACAGATACGCAGTATTTT. This gives the protein CASSLRTDTQYF.

The chain uses TRBV19 and TRBJ2-4; D may be TRBD2 (6 bases). Germline V gene data show CDR1 as LNHDA and CDR2 as SQIVND (reference sequence). Trimming shortened V by 7 bases and J by 0 bases, and 10 bases separated the two germline ends. The CDR3 consists of 14 residues. DNA for the CDR3: TGTGCCAGTAATGGGGGACTAGCCAAAAACATTCAGTACTTC. Translation: CASNGGLAKNIQYF.

The gene calls are TRBV27 and TRBJ2-7; 8 nucleotides agree with TRBD2. Germline V lookup: CDR1 MNHEY, CDR2 SMNVEV (reference sequence). CDR3 length equals 15 residues. The V gene end was trimmed by 5 bases and the J gene end by 0 bases; junction bases not matched to a gene: 6. CDR3 residues: CASSQSGSRSYEQYF. DNA of the CDR3: TGTGCCAGCAGTCAAAGCGGGAGTCGCTCCTACGAGCAGTACTTC.

The chain couples TRBV27 to TRBJ2-2; D is unclear. Trimming left V 1 base short and J 1 base short, with 10 bases between. In germline, CDR1 is MNHEY, CDR2 SMNVEV (reference sequence). CDR3 size: 16 residues. This CDR3 reads CASSLFVGGNTGELFF. Written as DNA, the CDR3 is TGTGCCAGCAGTTTATTCGTCGGCGGGAACACCGGGGAGCTGTTTTTT.

This clone has a handful of counts. CDR3: CASSNDRAFGYGYTF. CDR3 DNA sequence: TGTGCCAGCAGCAATGACAGGGCCTTCGGCTATGGCTACACCTTC. The J gene is TRBJ1-2, the V gene TRBV6-6, with 7 bases that match TRBD1. Trimming took 6 bases from V and 4 from J; bases not matched to a gene: 11. The CDR3 is 15 residues long. Per the germline V gene, CDR1 is MNHNY and CDR2 is SVGAGI (reference sequence).